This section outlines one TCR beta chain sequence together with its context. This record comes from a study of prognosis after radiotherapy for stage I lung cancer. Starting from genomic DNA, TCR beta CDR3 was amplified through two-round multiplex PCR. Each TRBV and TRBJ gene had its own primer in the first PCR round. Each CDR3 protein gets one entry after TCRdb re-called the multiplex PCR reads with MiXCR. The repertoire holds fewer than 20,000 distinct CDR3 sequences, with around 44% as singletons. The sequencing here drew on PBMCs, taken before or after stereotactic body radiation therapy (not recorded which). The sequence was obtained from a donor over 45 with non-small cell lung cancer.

The CDR3 sequence: CASSHNRGDTQYF. The CDR3 DNA reads as TGTGCCAGCAGTCATAACAGGGGAGATACGCAGTATTTT. The rearrangement joins TRBV6-1 to TRBJ2-3; 7 nucleotides agree with TRBD1. Unmatched junction bases numbered 4, after V lost 5 bases and J lost 5 bases. The CDR3 has 13 residues. Germline V gene lookup returns CDR1 MNHNS and CDR2 SASEGT.